These T cell receptor beta chains were read from a single sample in a study of resident and recirculating memory T cells in vitiligo. Here immunoSEQ multiplex PCR was the method, and the copy in TCRdb shows in-frame clones only, minus some. This sample has 40,000 to 50,000 clones, with nearly 95% found just once. Sequencing was done on a sample of blood. Receptor source: a male donor with vitiligo. CDR3s include the opening cysteine and the closing phenylalanine or tryptophan. The D gene is left open where the match is weak. Part of the rows lack a size; the others show once, few, many or a class for expanded clones.

DNA: TGTGCCAGTAGTATAGGGCCAAATTCACCCCTCCACTTT
CDR3: CASSIGPNSPLHF
size: NA
V: TRBV19
J: TRBJ1-6
D: NA

DNA: TGTGCCAGCAGCGCGCCACCAGGGGAGTATGGCTACACCTTC
CDR3: CASSAPPGEYGYTF
size: NA
V: TRBV14
J: TRBJ1-2
D: NA

DNA: TGTGCCAGCAGCTTTATAAAGGGGCCGAGTGAAGCTTTCTTT
CDR3: CASSFIKGPSEAFF
size: NA
V: TRBV5-5
J: TRBJ1-1
D: NA

DNA: TGTGCCAGCAGTTTACGTGGGAGCCATAATTCACCCCTCCACTTT
CDR3: CASSLRGSHNSPLHF
size: NA
V: TRBV27
J: TRBJ1-6
D: NA

DNA: TGCGCCAGCAGCTCCAGGGGAGAATCCCCCGGGGAGCTGTTTTTT
CDR3: CASSSRGESPGELFF
size: NA
V: TRBV5-1
J: TRBJ2-2
D: NA

DNA: TGTGCCAGCAGTCCTCTAGCGGGGGGTTTGGTCCACGAGCAGTACTTC
CDR3: CASSPLAGGLVHEQYF
size: NA
V: TRBV7-2
J: TRBJ2-7
D: TRBD2

DNA: TGCGCCAGCAGCTTAACCGGGACAATCCATGGCTACACCTTC
CDR3: CASSLTGTIHGYTF
size: NA
V: TRBV5-1
J: TRBJ1-2
D: NA

DNA: TGTGCCTGGAGTCGGAATGAGCAGTTCTTC
CDR3: CAWSRNEQFF
size: NA
V: TRBV30
J: TRBJ2-1
D: NA

DNA: TGTGCCAGCTCACCAGGGGCCCAGGATGGTTATGGCTACACCTTC
CDR3: CASSPGAQDGYGYTF
size: NA
V: TRBV18
J: TRBJ1-2
D: NA

DNA: TGTGCCAGCAGCCGGCCGGGGGGGAGAGATCAGCCCCAGCATTTT
CDR3: CASSRPGGRDQPQHF
size: NA
V: TRBV7-8
J: TRBJ1-5
D: NA

DNA: TGTGCCTGGAGTGTACGGGGTTCCCTGGACTATGGCTACACCTTC
CDR3: CAWSVRGSLDYGYTF
size: NA
V: TRBV30
J: TRBJ1-2
D: NA

DNA: TGCGCCAGCAGCCGAAAGATGGTCACGGGACAGAATCAATGGGAGCAGTACTTC
CDR3: CASSRKMVTGQNQWEQYF
size: NA
V: TRBV4-3
J: TRBJ2-7
D: TRBD1

DNA: TGTGCCAGCAGCTCGACTGTCAATGAGCAGTTCTTC
CDR3: CASSSTVNEQFF
size: once
V: TRBV7-9
J: TRBJ2-1
D: NA

DNA: TGTGCCAGCAGCTTAGCGAGACACCGAGACAACTACGAGCAGTACTTC
CDR3: CASSLARHRDNYEQYF
size: NA
V: TRBV7-9
J: TRBJ2-7
D: NA

DNA: TGTGCCAGTGGGACAGGGCTATTCCATGGCTACACCTTC
CDR3: CASGTGLFHGYTF
size: NA
V: TRBV19
J: TRBJ1-2
D: TRBD1

DNA: TGTGCCAGCAGCTTAATGGGGACAGGGAGGGATACGCAGTATTTT
CDR3: CASSLMGTGRDTQYF
size: NA
V: TRBV7-3
J: TRBJ2-3
D: TRBD1

DNA: TGTGCCAGCAGTGAATGGAGGAGCTCCTACAATGAGCAGTTCTTC
CDR3: CASSEWRSSYNEQFF
size: NA
V: TRBV25-1
J: TRBJ2-1
D: NA

DNA: TGTGCCAGCAGCCTTGGACAGCCGAACACTGAAGCTTTCTTT
CDR3: CASSLGQPNTEAFF
size: NA
V: TRBV5-4
J: TRBJ1-1
D: NA

DNA: TGTGCCAGTTCACCAGGGGGCGGAGATACGCAGTATTTT
CDR3: CASSPGGGDTQYF
size: NA
V: TRBV18
J: TRBJ2-3
D: TRBD1

DNA: TGTGCCAGCAGCGTGGGACAGGGGAGCACCGGGGAGCTGTTTTTT
CDR3: CASSVGQGSTGELFF
size: NA
V: TRBV5-4
J: TRBJ2-2
D: TRBD1

DNA: TGTGCCAGCAGCGATACTAGCGGGGAGGGATACAATGAGCAGTTCTTC
CDR3: CASSDTSGEGYNEQFF
size: NA
V: TRBV7-9
J: TRBJ2-1
D: TRBD2

DNA: TGTGCCAGCAGCCCGAAGAAACAGGGGGACTATGGCTACACCTTC
CDR3: CASSPKKQGDYGYTF
size: few
V: TRBV4-2
J: TRBJ1-2
D: TRBD1

DNA: TGTGCCAGCAGACGCGGACAGGCCTCCTACGAGCAGTACTTC
CDR3: CASRRGQASYEQYF
size: NA
V: TRBV6-5
J: TRBJ2-7
D: TRBD1

DNA: TGTGCCAGCAGCTTTCAGGGTAGATTGGGTGAGCAGTTCTTC
CDR3: CASSFQGRLGEQFF
size: NA
V: TRBV7-6
J: TRBJ2-1
D: NA

DNA: TGCGCCAGCAGCCAATTAGGACGCCAGGGTGGCAACTATGGCTACACCTTC
CDR3: CASSQLGRQGGNYGYTF
size: NA
V: TRBV4-3
J: TRBJ1-2
D: NA

DNA: TGTGCCAGCGTCAGGACAGTCGACCGACCAGATACGCAGTATTTT
CDR3: CASVRTVDRPDTQYF
size: NA
V: TRBV27
J: TRBJ2-3
D: NA

DNA: TGTGCCAGCTCACCTTTGGCGGGGGGGCCTGGCACAGATACGCAGTATTTT
CDR3: CASSPLAGGPGTDTQYF
size: NA
V: TRBV18
J: TRBJ2-3
D: TRBD2

DNA: TGTGCCAGCAGTCAAGGGGGTGGGGCTGACTATGGCTACACCTTC
CDR3: CASSQGGGADYGYTF
size: few
V: TRBV2
J: TRBJ1-2
D: NA

DNA: TGTGCCAGCCGATCGACAGACATGCTTACTTCACCCCTCCACTTT
CDR3: CASRSTDMLTSPLHF
size: NA
V: TRBV6-5
J: TRBJ1-6
D: NA

DNA: TGTGCCAGCAGTGTGCAAGATCAGAATTCACCCCTCCACTTT
CDR3: CASSVQDQNSPLHF
size: NA
V: TRBV2
J: TRBJ1-6
D: NA

DNA: TGTGCCAGCAGCGTAGCTATCGGGGGACTCACAGATACGCAGTATTTT
CDR3: CASSVAIGGLTDTQYF
size: NA
V: TRBV9
J: TRBJ2-3
D: NA

DNA: TGTGCCAGCAGCTTAGTACTAGCGGGGTACAATGAGCAGTTCTTC
CDR3: CASSLVLAGYNEQFF
size: NA
V: TRBV11-2
J: TRBJ2-1
D: TRBD2

DNA: TGTGCCAGCAGCTTCACAGGGGGCAATGAGCAGTTCTTC
CDR3: CASSFTGGNEQFF
size: once
V: TRBV7-3
J: TRBJ2-1
D: TRBD1

DNA: TGTGCCAGCAGCTTAGGGCACGGGGTCTTGGGCGAGCAGTACTTC
CDR3: CASSLGHGVLGEQYF
size: NA
V: TRBV11-2
J: TRBJ2-7
D: NA

DNA: TGTGCCAGCAGTACCGTAGAGGTGTCTGAAGCTTTCTTT
CDR3: CASSTVEVSEAFF
size: few
V: TRBV6-1
J: TRBJ1-1
D: NA

DNA: TGTGCCAGCAGCTTAAGCGGGGGCCTCGAGCAGTACTTC
CDR3: CASSLSGGLEQYF
size: NA
V: TRBV5-5
J: TRBJ2-7
D: TRBD2

DNA: TGTGCCATCAGTGAGTCGGACAGGGACACCTCTTATTTT
CDR3: CAISESDRDTSYF
size: NA
V: TRBV10-3
J: TRBJ1-4
D: TRBD1

DNA: TGTGCCAGCAGCTCAGATGCCTGGGGCTACACCTTC
CDR3: CASSSDAWGYTF
size: NA
V: TRBV9
J: TRBJ1-2
D: NA

DNA: TGCGCCAGCAGCCAGGGTAGCGGGGCCTACCGGGGCACAGATACGCAGTATTTT
CDR3: CASSQGSGAYRGTDTQYF
size: NA
V: TRBV4-3
J: TRBJ2-3
D: TRBD2

DNA: TGCGCCAGCAGCTTGGCCGGGGGGGCGGGTGCACAGACCCAGTACTTC
CDR3: CASSLAGGAGAQTQYF
size: NA
V: TRBV5-1
J: TRBJ2-5
D: TRBD2

DNA: TGCGCCAGCAGCCAAGAGGGACAGGGATACTCCTACGAGCAGTACTTC
CDR3: CASSQEGQGYSYEQYF
size: NA
V: TRBV4-1
J: TRBJ2-7
D: TRBD1

DNA: TGTGCCAGCAGCTTAGGTAGGGCGGGAGAGACCCAGTACTTC
CDR3: CASSLGRAGETQYF
size: NA
V: TRBV7-2
J: TRBJ2-5
D: NA

DNA: TGTGCCAGCAGCTTAACCCGTCATGAGCAGTTCTTC
CDR3: CASSLTRHEQFF
size: NA
V: TRBV7-3
J: TRBJ2-1
D: NA